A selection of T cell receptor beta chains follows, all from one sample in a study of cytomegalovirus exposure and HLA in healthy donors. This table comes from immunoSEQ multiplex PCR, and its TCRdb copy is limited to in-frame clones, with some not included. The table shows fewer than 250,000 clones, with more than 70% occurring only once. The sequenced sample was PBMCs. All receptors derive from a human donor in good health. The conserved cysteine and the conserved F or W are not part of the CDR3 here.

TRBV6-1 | ASSEHRNREAF
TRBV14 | ASSPRTWGNTEAF
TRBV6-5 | ASSYQGAMGEQY
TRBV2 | ASSEDRGDYGYT
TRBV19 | ASSVGTSGYNEQF
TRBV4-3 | ASSRSPTETETQY
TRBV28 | ASSAEFGQRYYEQY
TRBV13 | ASSSRTSGMYNEQF
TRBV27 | ASRDTSGRAFHEQY
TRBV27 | ASTGVNYEQY
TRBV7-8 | ASSLGPVLTSGSYEQY
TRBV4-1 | ASRAVGAGGNEQF
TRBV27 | ASSLKAGGPKVQF
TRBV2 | ASSYGLGGTDTQY
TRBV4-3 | TSSRGLGGAEAF
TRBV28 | ASSRSSLEGGVKVNEQF
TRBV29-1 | SVESRGATPLNTEAF
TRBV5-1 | ASSPTGGFGYT
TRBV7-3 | ASSLGQGGSYGYT
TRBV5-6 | ASSLGSRLPYEQY
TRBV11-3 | ASSRDRGYEQY
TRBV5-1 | ASSATQVSYEQY
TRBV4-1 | ASSHIHVRGNNYGYT
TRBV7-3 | ASSPGEGATQY
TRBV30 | AWSLAGDLEQY
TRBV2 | ASADRGRVNQPQH
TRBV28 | ASSRDTRGTEAF
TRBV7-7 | ASSLGRQETQY
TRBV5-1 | ASSLDTGLNEQF
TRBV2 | ARSRQGVNQPQH
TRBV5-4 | ASSPTSGGYNEQF
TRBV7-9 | SSSLGWTAEAF
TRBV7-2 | ASSLRQGRAGELF
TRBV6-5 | ASSRQSTGNTIY
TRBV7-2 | ASSPGTSRDDEQF
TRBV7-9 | ASSTGLGVQETQY
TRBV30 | AWKPPGLAGIQETQY
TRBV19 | ASSIGSGQGIETQY
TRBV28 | ASSLRLASPDTQY
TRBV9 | ASSPVGGPGNEQF
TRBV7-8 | ASSLEWGVPGQF
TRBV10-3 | AISPTGQTEQF
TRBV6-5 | ASSSSANYEQY
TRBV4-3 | ASSQNAGRGLEQY
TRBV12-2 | ASRSRTSGRPVNEQF
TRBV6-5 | ASSYSDRGGGYT
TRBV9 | ASSVDGAPYEQY
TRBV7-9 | ASSLVDTMYEQY
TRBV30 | AWSVPQGKGTDTQY
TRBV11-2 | ASRRLQGFQETQY
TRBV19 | AGGTGYRQPQH
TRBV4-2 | ASSQGALLAKNIQY
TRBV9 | ASSVAGGRFGEQY
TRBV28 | ASSALRTVNQPQH
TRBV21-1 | ASSKREQY